This passage covers 7 T cell receptor beta chains from one sample sequenced in a study of cytomegalovirus exposure and HLA in healthy donors. Clones were sequenced by immunoSEQ multiplex PCR, and TCRdb holds only the in-frame ones, with some missing. The sample lists about 120,000 clones, roughly 89% occurring once. Sequencing was done on a sample of PBMCs. These TCRs come from a woman younger than 30 in good health and CMV-seronegative.

The rearrangement uses TRBV6-1 and TRBJ1-2, with a possible D match to TRBD1 (5 bases). The CDR3 spans 13 residues. From germline, CDR1 is MNHNS and CDR2 SASEGT. V was trimmed by 7 bases and J by 4 bases, leaving 13 bases between them. CDR3 in amino acids: CASISGEGYGYTF. DNA of the CDR3: TGTGCCAGCATATCGGGGGAGGGCTATGGCTACACCTTC.

This chain links TRBV28 with TRBJ1-4; possible D gene TRBD1, 6 bases. This CDR3 is 13 amino acids long. V lost 6 bases, J lost 5 bases, and 10 bases lay in between. The germline V gene has CDR1 MDHEN and CDR2 SYDVKM. CDR3 sequence: CASRRTANEKLFF. In nucleotides, the CDR3 is TGTGCCAGCAGAAGGACAGCGAATGAAAAACTGTTTTTT.

The chain employs TRBV4-3 and TRBJ2-7, with 8 bases matching TRBD1. J gave up 4 bases and V 0 bases, and 2 bases lay outside the gene matches. The CDR3 extends over 14 amino acids. Germline loops: CDR1 LGHNA, CDR2 YSLEER. CDR3 in DNA: TGCGCCAGCAGCCAAGAAGGACAGGGATACGAGCAGTACTTC. Translated: CASSQEGQGYEQYF.

This clone was counted between two and nine times. V and J are TRBV10-1 and TRBJ2-2; TRBD1 might be the D (7 bases). Germline CDR1 WNHNN, CDR2 SYGVQD (reference sequence). This CDR3 is built from 15 residues. Trimming removed 6 bases from V and 1 base from J, with 12 bases in between. The CDR3 DNA sequence: TGCGCCAGCAGCGGGGGACAGCTGAACACCGGGGAGCTGTTTTTT. This sequence encodes CASSGGQLNTGELFF.

The chain uses TRBV19 and TRBJ2-4; D possibly corresponds to TRBD2 (5 bases). With 5 bases removed from V and 1 base from J, the gap between germline ends came to 21 bases. This CDR3 contains 18 residues. The germline V gene has CDR1 LNHDA and CDR2 SQIVND (reference sequence). CDR3 loop: CASSPPQVGIWAKNIQYF. CDR3 sequence (DNA): TGTGCCAGTAGTCCCCCACAAGTCGGGATCTGGGCCAAAAACATTCAGTACTTC.

J is TRBJ2-5 and V is TRBV7-9, with a possible D match to TRBD1 (5 bases). Trimming removed 3 bases at V and 2 bases at J, with 19 bases between. From germline, CDR1 is SEHNR and CDR2 FQNEAQ (reference sequence). This CDR3 is built from 17 residues. DNA of the CDR3: TGTGCCAGCAGCTTCCCGAACATAGGACACCAACAAGAGACCCAGTACTTC. This translates into CASSFPNIGHQQETQYF.

The gene calls are TRBV7-2 and TRBJ2-7, with TRBD2 identical over 7 bases. The ends lost 4 bases at V and 5 bases at J; junction bases unmatched: 11. CDR3 length: 15 amino acids. Per the germline V gene, CDR1 is SGHTA and CDR2 is FQGNSA. The CDR3 DNA is TGTGCCAGCAGCTCCACGCGACTAGCAGCTCACGAGCAGTACTTC. Its translation: CASSSTRLAAHEQYF.